These T cell receptor beta chains were read from a single sample in a study of blood T cell repertoires in COVID-19. Using immunoSEQ multiplex PCR, the repertoire was profiled, and TCRdb retains in-frame clones only, with some absent. Here the sample spans 180,000 or so clones, approximately 87% being singletons. The sequenced sample was peripheral blood. Receptors originate from a woman aged 60-75 years with COVID-19, enrolled during active disease. Both conserved end residues are part of each CDR3.

>TRBJ2-1|TRBV5-6|14
CASSAGTAYNEQFF
>TRBJ1-3|TRBV4-3|16
CASSHLTGQGGNTIYF
>TRBJ2-1|TRBV4-3|16
CASSQVRQGGYNEQFF
>TRBJ1-5|TRBV7-2|13
CASSRDGGHAQHF
>TRBJ2-7|TRBV11-3|13
CASSAAGSYEQYF
>TRBJ1-4|TRBV27|15
CASSSLLAGNEKLFF
>TRBJ2-1|TRBV9|15
CASQPLAGVYNEQFF
>TRBJ1-5|TRBV7-2|14
CASSWDSSNQPQHF
>TRBJ1-1|TRBV3-1/TRBV3-2|20
CASSQDGGDKPSYMNTEAFF
>TRBJ2-5|TRBV29-1|14
CSANQGGNRETQYF
>TRBJ2-7|TRBV29-1|14
CSVGTSGRTYEQYF
>TRBJ1-1|TRBV5-5|15
CASSLGQKVHPEAFF
>TRBJ1-2|TRBV28|13
CASSLQGAYGYTF
>TRBJ2-2|TRBV9|14
CASRGQGTTGELFF
>TRBJ2-7|TRBV4-2|16
CASSQDRLAGADEQYF
>TRBJ1-4|TRBV9|15
CASSVGGSHNEKLFF
>TRBJ1-2|TRBV6-6|16
CASSPSGTGGNYGYTF
>TRBJ2-5|TRBV5-4|14
CASSVLATQETQYF
>TRBJ1-2|TRBV27|15
CASRFREGFNYGYTF
>TRBJ2-7|TRBV6-2/TRBV6-3|17
CASSLRSGTGRSYEQYF